The T cell receptor beta chain under discussion was sequenced for a study of cytomegalovirus exposure and HLA in healthy donors. As for this clone: The antigen is undetermined.

Germline CDR1 SGHDT, CDR2 YYEEEE. The CDR3 spans 14 residues. Between the trimmed V and J ends, which lost 0 bases and 5 bases, there was a span of 8 bases. 60 Vbeta and 13 Jbeta primers were used in PCR. Only in-frame clones appear in the TCRdb table, and some are missing; sequencing was by immunoSEQ multiplex PCR. The sample has some 190,000 clones; roughly 90% are singletons. Notes on the study in general: Later, an analysis found that common viral pathogens appeared to be linked with several of the most significant clusters.

This rearrangement joins TRBV5-6 to TRBJ2-2, with D unresolved. The clonotype originates from a woman aged 25 to 39 in good health and CMV-seronegative. The sequenced sample consisted of PBMCs. The DNA for the CDR3 is TGTGCCAGCAGCTTGGGGCCTGCTACCGGGGAGCTGTTTTTT. The encoded protein is CASSLGPATGELFF.